This TCR beta chain was sequenced during a study of identical twins. Study outcomes and limitations: Out-of-frame sharing of TCR alpha in monozygotic twins was underestimated by models.

A universal primer site was added by template switching, and unique molecular identifiers were carried by the cDNA. TCRdb re-called the 5' RACE reads with MiXCR, one entry per CDR3 protein. Here the sample spans about 720,000 distinct CDR3 sequences, 8% to 9% being singletons. Comments on this clonotype: As yet, its antigen is unknown.

These data also formed part of another study, on yellow fever vaccine responses in identical twins.

Sequencing was performed on PBMCs. This TCR was recovered from a woman in her late teens or twenties in good health.

The CDR3 here is CASSLNRDRLYNEQFF. The CDR3, as DNA: TGTGCCAGCAGCTTAAACCGGGACAGGCTCTACAATGAGCAGTTCTTC. V and J are TRBV7-9 and TRBJ2-1, with TRBD1 identical over 8 bases. The V gene end was trimmed by 2 bases and the J gene end by 3 bases; junction bases not matched to a gene: 6. Germline-derived CDR1 and CDR2 are SEHNR and FQNEAQ (reference sequence). The length of the CDR3 is 16 residues.